This entry lists 28 T cell receptor beta chains sequenced from one sample in a study of T-cell reconstitution after alpha-beta-depleted transplantation in children. It was with unique molecular identifiers that the TCRbeta library was prepared. Each CDR3 protein is one row after TCRdb ran MiXCR on the PCR reads. The repertoire holds some 600,000 distinct CDR3 sequences, with around 13% as singletons. The specimen was PBMCs, mostly from graft donor cells, collected 360 days after TCRalphabeta/CD19-depleted stem cell transplant. The receptors were sampled from a male patient younger than 18 who had a stem cell transplant for acute myeloid leukemia, so the T cells may come from the graft donor.

The V call is TRBV10-3, the J call TRBJ2-1; D is ambiguous. Trimming removed 4 bases from V and 3 bases from J, with 7 bases in between. From germline, CDR1 is ENHRY and CDR2 SYGVKD. The CDR3 runs 13 residues. DNA of the CDR3: TGTGCCATCAGTGGACTCTTCTACAATGAGCAGTTCTTC. Translation gives CAISGLFYNEQFF.

This chain joins TRBV5-1 and TRBJ2-2; 9 positions match TRBD2. This CDR3 has 22 amino acids. Germline CDR1 is SGHRS and CDR2 is YFSETQ. With V trimmed by 2 bases and J by 0 bases, 20 bases remained unmatched. The CDR3 DNA follows: TGCGCCAGCAGCTTCCTGCCTAGCGGGATGCTAGTTACCCGCGCGAACACCGGGGAGCTGTTTTTT. Its translation: CASSFLPSGMLVTRANTGELFF. Complete variable domain (other parts from reference TRBV5-1 and TRBJ2-2): KAGVTQTPRYLIKTRGQQVTLSCSPISGHRSVSWYQQTPGQGLQFLFEYFSETQRNKGNFPGRFSGRQFSNSRSEMNVSTLELGDSALYLCASSFLPSGMLVTRANTGELFFGEGSRLTVL.

The chain has TRBV20-1 and TRBJ1-4; possible D gene TRBD1, 6 bases. V lost 2 bases to trimming and J lost 8 bases, with 18 bases between them. The CDR3 runs 15 residues. Germline values: CDR1 DFQATT, CDR2 SNEGSKA (reference sequence). The CDR3 here is CSARSRGPGVEKLFF. The CDR3 coding sequence is TGCAGTGCTAGATCCAGGGGACCGGGAGTAGAAAAACTGTTTTTT.

This clonotype appeared many times. The rearrangement uses TRBV7-9 and TRBJ2-5, with 7 bases identical to TRBD2. The CDR3 sequence is 14 residues long. V lost 1 base to trimming and J lost 3 bases; unmatched junction nucleotides: 2. Per the germline V gene, CDR1 is SEHNR and CDR2 is FQNEAQ (reference sequence). The CDR3 reads CASSLVLAKETQYF. The CDR3 DNA reads TGTGCCAGCAGCTTAGTACTAGCGAAAGAGACCCAGTACTTC.

This clonotype was recorded a few times. The genes are TRBV5-1 and TRBJ2-7, with 8 positions matching TRBD1. This CDR3 is built from 13 residues. V dropped 4 bases and J dropped 9; count of bases not matched to a gene: 9. CDR1 and CDR2 from the germline V gene are SGHRS and YFSETQ. CDR3 sequence (DNA): TGCGCCAGCAGCGATCGGACAGGGATCGGGCAGTACTTC. Its protein product is CASSDRTGIGQYF.

This clonotype appeared many times. This sequence joins TRBV28 and TRBJ2-7, with 14 bases identical to TRBD2. V lost 2 bases to trimming and J lost 3 bases; unmatched junction nucleotides: 12. The CDR3 is 19 residues long. Per germline, CDR1 MDHEN and CDR2 SYDVKM. This CDR3 is CASSLARGLAGGRNYEQYF. Here the CDR3 DNA reads TGTGCCAGCAGTTTAGCCAGAGGACTAGCGGGAGGTCGGAACTACGAGCAGTACTTC. The full variable domain, with the rest looked up from reference TRBV28 and TRBJ2-7, is DVKVTQSSRYLVKRTGEKVFLECVQDMDHENMFWYRQDPGLGLRLIYFSYDVKMKEKGDIPEGYSVSREKKERFSLILESASTNQTSMYLCASSLARGLAGGRNYEQYFGPGTRLTVT.

The genes are TRBV6-2 or TRBV6-3 and TRBJ2-3; 7 bases fit TRBD2. Germline values: CDR1 MNHEY, CDR2 SVGEGT. The CDR3 sequence is 13 residues long. After removal of 10 bases from V and 2 bases from J, the junction contained 6 bases not matched to a gene. CDR3 nucleotides: TGTGCCACGCTTACTAGCGCCACAGATACGCAGTATTTT. It yields the protein CATLTSATDTQYF.

This clonotype was seen a few times. The V call is TRBV25-1, the J call TRBJ2-1, with 10 bases aligning to TRBD1. With 4 bases clipped from V and 2 bases from J, the junction kept 11 bases outside the gene matches. The CDR3 is made up of 18 amino acids. Per the germline V gene, CDR1 is MGHDK and CDR2 is SYGVNS. CDR3 sequence (DNA): TGTGCCAGCAGTGGGGACAGGGGAAGGGTTGAAACCTACAATGAGCAGTTCTTC. Protein sequence: CASSGDRGRVETYNEQFF.

Only a few counts were recorded for this clonotype. The V and J genes are TRBV28 and TRBJ1-1; the D is unclear. Trimming stripped 8 bases from V and 0 bases from J, with 16 bases between. This CDR3 has 15 residues. Germline CDR1 MDHEN, CDR2 SYDVKM. CDR3 protein: CASFSRTLMNTEAFF. CDR3 in DNA: TGTGCCAGCTTTTCCCGGACCCTCATGAACACTGAAGCTTTCTTT.

This clonotype was observed a few times. The chain joins TRBV6-2 or TRBV6-3 to TRBJ2-2; tentative D call: TRBD1 (6 bases). Germline lookup yields CDR1 MNHEY and CDR2 SVGEGT. CDR3 length equals 18 residues. The V end was cut by 6 bases, the J end by 0 bases, with 20 bases between. CDR3 sequence (DNA): TGTGCCAGCAGCACAGGACGGTGGGGACAAACGAACACCGGGGAGCTGTTTTTT. The encoded protein is CASSTGRWGQTNTGELFF.

This sequence joins TRBV11-3 and TRBJ2-1, with D perhaps TRBD2 (5 bases). The CDR3 sequence is 15 residues long. The V gene's germline CDR1 is SGHNT and CDR2 YENEEA. V shed 4 bases and J shed 7 bases, with 17 bases lying between them. The CDR3 region has the DNA TGTGCCAGCAGCTCCGCCCGAGGGAGTGGAAATGAGCAGTTCTTC. This codes for CASSSARGSGNEQFF.

The chain employs TRBV19 and TRBJ1-5; D uncertain. Germline V lookup: CDR1 LNHDA, CDR2 SQIVND (reference sequence). Trimming left V 3 bases short and J 2 bases short, with 5 bases between. The CDR3 is made up of 13 amino acids. The CDR3 coding sequence is TGTGCCAGTAGTATTACTGGCAATCAGCCCCAGCATTTT. Residues: CASSITGNQPQHF.

V gene TRBV9 combines with J gene TRBJ1-5, with D hard to call. CDR1 and CDR2 (germline): SGDLS, YYNGEE. The V end lost 0 bases, the J end lost 5 bases, and 9 bases lay between the germline ends. The CDR3 has 14 amino acids. For the CDR3, the DNA is TGTGCCAGCAGCGTAGGCATGAGGGATCAGCCCCAGCATTTT. Translating gives CASSVGMRDQPQHF.

This clonotype was picked up a small number of times. CDR3 DNA: TGTGCCAGCAGCCCACGACAGGGGGGAGCGGCAGATACGCAGTATTTT. It specifies CASSPRQGGAADTQYF. This sequence joins TRBV11-2 and TRBJ2-3; 9 positions agree with TRBD1. The CDR3 is 16 residues long. J gave up 4 bases and V 5 bases, and 10 bases lay outside the gene matches. Per the germline V gene, CDR1 is SGHAT and CDR2 is FQNNGV.

V usage is TRBV7-2 and J usage is TRBJ2-5; D may be TRBD2 (5 bases). V lost 5 bases and J 7 bases, leaving 14 bases between the germline ends. Germline V gene sequence: CDR1 SGHTA, CDR2 FQGNSA. This CDR3 has 13 residues. The CDR3 region has the DNA TGTGCCAGCAGCCCCGGGATCCTGGGGACCCAGTACTTC. Amino acid sequence: CASSPGILGTQYF.

The chain combines TRBV18 with TRBJ2-7; 7 nucleotides agree with TRBD2. The germline CDR1 and CDR2 sequences are KGHSH and LQKENI. With 0 bases clipped from V and 2 bases from J, the junction kept 7 bases outside the gene matches. CDR3 length: 16 residues. The CDR3 spells CASSPPASGNTYEQYF. Here the CDR3 DNA reads TGTGCCAGCTCACCACCTGCTAGCGGAAACACCTACGAGCAGTACTTC.

Ten or more counts support this clonotype. The chain recombines TRBV7-2 with TRBJ2-1; D perhaps matches TRBD2 (6 bases). CDR1 and CDR2 from the germline V gene are SGHTA and FQGNSA. The CDR3 has 17 amino acids. V was trimmed by 0 bases and J by 5 bases, leaving 17 bases between them. CDR3: CASSLAGGASANNEQFF. The CDR3 nucleotides read TGTGCCAGCAGCTTAGCTGGCGGGGCTTCCGCCAACAATGAGCAGTTCTTC.

This clonotype was seen many times. The V and J genes are TRBV18 and TRBJ2-1, with 9 nucleotides matching TRBD1. Germline assignment: CDR1 KGHSH and CDR2 LQKENI. V was pared by 6 bases and J by 4 bases, with 7 bases of the junction left unmatched. CDR3 length: 15 residues. CDR3 residues: CASSFRDRAYNEQFF. The CDR3 coding sequence is TGTGCCAGCTCGTTCCGGGACAGGGCGTACAATGAGCAGTTCTTC. The full variable domain, its missing parts supplied by reference TRBV18 and TRBJ2-1, is NAGVMQNPRHLVRRRGQEARLRCSPMKGHSHVYWYRQLPEEGLKFMVYLQKENIIDESGMPKERFSAEFPKEGPSILRIQQVVRGDSAAYFCASSFRDRAYNEQFFGPGTRLTVL.

Remarks on this clonotype: Germline is not matched at one junction end, which may reflect a read error. For the CDR3, the DNA is TGTGCTAGCAGCCCCCTCTCACTAGCGGATCTTAACACCGGGGAGCTGTTTTTT. Its protein is CASSPLSLADLNTGELFF. V and J are TRBV7-7 and TRBJ2-2; 8 bases match TRBD2. CDR1 and CDR2 from the germline V gene are SSHAT and FNYEAQ (reference sequence). CDR3 length equals 18 residues.

This chain uses TRBV9 with TRBJ2-7; D is ambiguous. Trimming left V 1 base short and J 0 bases short, with 5 bases between. CDR1 SGDLS and CDR2 YYNGEE come from the germline V gene. This CDR3 has 13 amino acids. The CDR3 here is CASSVRTSYEQYF. CDR3 DNA sequence: TGTGCCAGCAGCGTAAGGACCTCCTACGAGCAGTACTTC.

The sample holds many counts of this clonotype. The chain links TRBV10-3 to TRBJ2-1; 11 bases are a match to TRBD2. V was pared by 0 bases and J by 4 bases, with 5 bases of the junction left unmatched. CDR1 ENHRY and CDR2 SYGVKD come from the germline V gene. This CDR3 spans 17 amino acids. The CDR3: CAISESKGTSGYNEQFF. The CDR3 bases are TGTGCCATCAGTGAGTCGAAGGGGACTAGCGGTTACAATGAGCAGTTCTTC.

The sample holds many counts of this clonotype. The J gene is TRBJ2-1, the V gene TRBV7-2; D call uncertain. This CDR3 has 11 amino acids. Between the trimmed V and J ends, which lost 5 bases and 8 bases, there was a span of 7 bases. CDR1 is SGHTA and CDR2 is FQGNSA in the germline V gene. CDR3 in DNA: TGTGCCAGCAGCCCCCATGATGAGCAGTTCTTC. Residues: CASSPHDEQFF. The variable domain in full, completed from reference TRBV7-2 and TRBJ2-1, reads GAGVSQSPSNKVTEKGKDVELRCDPISGHTALYWYRQSLGQGLEFLIYFQGNSAPDKSGLPSDRFSAERTGGSVSTLTIQRTQQEDSAVYLCASSPHDEQFFGPGTRLTVL.

With regard to this clonotype: Without the conserved terminal phenylalanine or tryptophan, this CDR3 likely stems from a read error. The V gene is TRBV25-1, the J gene TRBJ1-5; 7 bases map to TRBD1. The CDR3 runs to 12 residues. With V trimmed by 4 bases and J by 10 bases, 4 bases remained unmatched. Germline CDR1 MGHDK, CDR2 SYGVNS. DNA of the CDR3: TGTGCCAGCAGTGGGACAGGCCTACCCCAGCATTGT. Protein: CASSGTGLPQHC.

The genes are TRBV7-9 and TRBJ2-6; no clear D. CDR1 SEHNR and CDR2 FQNEAQ come from the germline V gene (reference sequence). V shed 5 bases and J shed 2 bases, with 4 bases lying between them. The CDR3 has 13 residues. The CDR3 bases are TGTGCCAGCAGCCACCCTGGGGCCAACGTCCTGACTTTC. Its protein product is CASSHPGANVLTF.

This clonotype was seen a handful of times. The rearrangement uses TRBV7-3 and TRBJ2-3; D uncertain. The J call is in doubt because the DNA end fits TRBJ1-5 better. Per germline, CDR1 SGHTA and CDR2 FQGTGA. The CDR3 contains 16 residues. The CDR3 sequence is CASSLGSGIRPDTQHF. The CDR3 DNA follows: TGTGCCAGCAGCCTCGGTAGCGGGATCAGGCCGGATACGCAGCATTTT.

The J gene is TRBJ2-5, the V gene TRBV10-2, with D maybe TRBD2 (6 bases). The V end was cut by 3 bases, the J end by 2 bases, with 10 bases between. The CDR3 extends over 14 amino acids. Germline CDR1 reads WSHSY; CDR2 reads SAAADI. CDR3 region: CASSDMGGQETQYF. The CDR3 coding sequence is TGCGCCAGCAGTGATATGGGGGGTCAAGAGACCCAGTACTTC.

This clonotype occurred a few times. This chain joins TRBV7-6 and TRBJ1-3; TRBD1 is a possible D gene (5 bases). The germline CDR1 and CDR2 sequences are SGHVS and FNYEAQ. The CDR3 is 17 residues long. The ends were cut back, 0 bases at V and 0 bases at J, with 12 bases in the middle. The CDR3 coding sequence is TGTGCCAGCAGCTTAGCGCTCTGGGGGAGCTCTGGAAACACCATATATTTT. Amino acids: CASSLALWGSSGNTIYF.

This clonotype occurred many times. This chain uses TRBV13 with TRBJ2-3; D may be TRBD1 (5 bases). Per the germline V gene, CDR1 is PRHDT and CDR2 is FYEKMQ (reference sequence). The CDR3 is 14 amino acids. Trimming pared 5 bases from V and 8 bases from J, leaving 17 bases between. The CDR3 protein is CASSRTSNRVTQYF. In nucleotides, the CDR3 is TGTGCCAGCAGCCGGACAAGTAACAGAGTTACGCAGTATTTT.